This T cell receptor beta chain was profiled in a study of OX40 agonist ivuxolimab in advanced cancers. Assay: immunoSEQ multiplex PCR; the TCRdb copy retains only in-frame clones and omits some. Of about 28,000 clones listed, just under 80% were seen once; the top ten hold 11%. Trimming at V came to 6 bases and at J to 3 bases, leaving 6 bases not matched to a gene. The CDR3 totals 14 residues. Germline values: CDR1 SGHTA, CDR2 FQGTGA. The origin of this receptor is an adult with an advanced solid tumor such as melanoma, head and neck, liver or kidney cancer. The chain is built from TRBV7-3 and TRBJ1-1; 8 bases are shared with TRBD1. This material consisted of CD4+ or CD8+ T cells sorted from blood, taken in a trial of the OX40 agonist ivuxolimab. The CDR3 coding sequence is TGTGCCAGCAGTGCTACAGGGGGGGACACTGAAGCTTTCTTT. Translation gives CASSATGGDTEAFF. Full variable domain (rest looked up from reference TRBV7-3 and TRBJ1-1): GAGVSQTPSNKVTEKGKYVELRCDPISGHTALYWYRQSLGQGPEFLIYFQGTGAADDSGLPNDRFFAVRPEGSVSTLKIQRTERGDSAVYLCASSATGGDTEAFFGQGTRLTVV.